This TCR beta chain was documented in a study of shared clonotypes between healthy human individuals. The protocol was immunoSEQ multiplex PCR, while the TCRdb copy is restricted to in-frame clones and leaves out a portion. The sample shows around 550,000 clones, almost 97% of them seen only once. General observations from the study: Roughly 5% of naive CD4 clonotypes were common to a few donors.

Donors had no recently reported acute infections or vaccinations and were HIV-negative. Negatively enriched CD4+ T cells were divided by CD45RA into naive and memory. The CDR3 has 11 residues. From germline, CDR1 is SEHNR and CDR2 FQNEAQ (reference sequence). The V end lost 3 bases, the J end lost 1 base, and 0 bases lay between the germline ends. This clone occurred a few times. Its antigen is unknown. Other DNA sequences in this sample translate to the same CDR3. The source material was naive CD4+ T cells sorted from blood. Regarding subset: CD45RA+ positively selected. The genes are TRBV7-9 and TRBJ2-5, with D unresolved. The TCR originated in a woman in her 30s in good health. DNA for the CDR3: TGTGCCAGCAGCTTCCAAGAGACCCAGTACTTC. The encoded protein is CASSFQETQYF.